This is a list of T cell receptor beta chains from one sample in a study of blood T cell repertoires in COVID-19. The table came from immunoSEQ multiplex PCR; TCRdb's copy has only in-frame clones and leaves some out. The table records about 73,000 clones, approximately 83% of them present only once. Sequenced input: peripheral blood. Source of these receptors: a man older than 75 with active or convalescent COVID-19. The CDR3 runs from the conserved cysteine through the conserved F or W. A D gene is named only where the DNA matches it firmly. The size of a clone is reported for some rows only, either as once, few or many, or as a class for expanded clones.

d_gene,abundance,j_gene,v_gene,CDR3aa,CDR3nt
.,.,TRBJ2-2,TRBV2,CASSEVAVAGELFF,TGTGCCAGCAGTGAAGTAGCGGTGGCCGGGGAGCTGTTTTTT
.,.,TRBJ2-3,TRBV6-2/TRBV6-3,CASSPVRLDTQYF,TGTGCCAGCAGCCCCGTGAGGCTTGATACGCAGTATTTT
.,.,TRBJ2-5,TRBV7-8,CASSLGQQTQYF,TGTGCCAGCAGCTTAGGACAGCAGACCCAGTACTTC
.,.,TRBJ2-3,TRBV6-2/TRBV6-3,CASSRPSWTEGQYF,TGTGCCAGCAGTCGACCGTCGTGGACAGAGGGGCAGTATTTT
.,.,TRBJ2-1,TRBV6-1,CASSESWAEQFF,TGTGCCAGCAGTGAATCCTGGGCGGAGCAGTTCTTC
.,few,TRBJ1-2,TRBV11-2,CASSVGTTDYYGYTF,TGTGCCAGCAGCGTCGGGACAACCGATTACTATGGCTACACCTTC
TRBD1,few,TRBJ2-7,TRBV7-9,CASSLGQTGSEQYF,TGTGCCAGCAGCTTAGGGCAGACAGGGTCCGAGCAGTACTTC
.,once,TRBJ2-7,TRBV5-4,CASSLGGESTYEQYF,TGTGCCAGCAGCTTGGGGGGGGAAAGTACCTACGAGCAGTACTTC
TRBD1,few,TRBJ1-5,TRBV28,CASSSSGTALRPQHF,TGTGCCAGCAGTTCCTCCGGGACAGCCCTGCGGCCCCAGCATTTT
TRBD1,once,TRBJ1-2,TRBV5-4,CASSRDREGYGYTF,TGTGCCAGCAGCCGGGACAGAGAAGGCTATGGCTACACCTTC
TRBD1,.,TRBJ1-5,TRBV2,CASSPNPGQGRQPQHF,TGTGCCAGCAGTCCAAATCCGGGACAGGGGCGGCAGCCCCAGCATTTT
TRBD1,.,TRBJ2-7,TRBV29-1,CSVAGTGGSEQYF,TGCAGCGTTGCGGGGACAGGTGGTAGCGAGCAGTACTTC
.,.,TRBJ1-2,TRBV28,CASSFVGMGGYTF,TGTGCCAGCAGTTTCGTCGGGATGGGGGGCTACACCTTC
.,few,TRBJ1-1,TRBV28,CASRQGGENTEAFF,TGTGCCAGCAGACAGGGAGGGGAGAACACTGAAGCTTTCTTT
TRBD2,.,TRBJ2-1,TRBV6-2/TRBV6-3,CASSRTRRLNEQFF,TGTGCCAGCAGCAGGACTAGAAGGTTGAATGAGCAGTTCTTC
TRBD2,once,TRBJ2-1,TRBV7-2,CASSSGLADNEQFF,TGTGCCAGCAGCTCGGGACTAGCGGACAATGAGCAGTTCTTC
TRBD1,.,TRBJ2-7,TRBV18,CASSRQRTGAGYEQYF,TGTGCCAGCTCACGACAAAGGACAGGGGCAGGCTACGAGCAGTACTTC
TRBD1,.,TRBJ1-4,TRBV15,CATSWGDRGDEKLFF,TGTGCCACCAGCTGGGGGGACAGGGGCGATGAAAAACTGTTTTTT
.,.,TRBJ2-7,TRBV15,CATSRDIGAYEQYF,TGTGCCACCAGCAGAGATATCGGAGCCTACGAGCAGTACTTC
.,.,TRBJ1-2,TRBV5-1,CASSPQGLWGYTF,TGCGCCAGCAGCCCACAGGGTTTGTGGGGCTACACCTTC
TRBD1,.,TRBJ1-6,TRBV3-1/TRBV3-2,CASSLGTADNSPLHF,TGTGCCAGCAGCCTAGGGACAGCGGATAATTCACCCCTCCACTTT
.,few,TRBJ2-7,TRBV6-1,CASSDLASARVREQYF,TGTGCCAGCAGTGACCTGGCTAGCGCCCGAGTGCGGGAGCAGTACTTC
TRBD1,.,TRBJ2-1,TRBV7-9,CASSPRSSEGAPYNEQFF,TGTGCCAGCAGCCCTAGGTCAAGCGAGGGGGCCCCTTACAATGAGCAGTTCTTC
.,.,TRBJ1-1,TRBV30,CAWCKHGGTEAFF,TGTGCCTGGTGCAAACACGGGGGAACTGAAGCTTTCTTT
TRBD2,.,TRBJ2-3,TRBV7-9,CASSFPSGSTDTQYF,TGTGCCAGCAGCTTTCCTAGCGGGAGCACAGATACGCAGTATTTT
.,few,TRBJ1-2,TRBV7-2,CASSPTGNYGYTF,TGTGCCAGCAGCCCGACAGGAAATTATGGCTACACCTTC
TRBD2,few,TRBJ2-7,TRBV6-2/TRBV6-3,CASSYNSGSPYEQYF,TGTGCCAGCAGTTACAATAGCGGGAGCCCCTACGAGCAGTACTTC
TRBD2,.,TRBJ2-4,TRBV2,CASSDMTSGGSGLAKNIQYF,TGTGCCAGCAGTGATATGACTAGCGGGGGGTCTGGCTTAGCCAAAAACATTCAGTACTTC
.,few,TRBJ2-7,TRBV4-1,CASSLGLPVGPYEQYF,TGCGCCAGCAGCCTTGGGCTACCGGTGGGGCCCTACGAGCAGTACTTC
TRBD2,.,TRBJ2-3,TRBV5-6,CASSLVASGSTDTQYF,TGTGCCAGCAGCTTGGTAGCTAGCGGGAGCACAGATACGCAGTATTTT
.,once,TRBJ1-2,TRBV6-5,CASSYSASYGYTF,TGTGCCAGCAGTTACAGCGCTTCCTATGGCTACACCTTC
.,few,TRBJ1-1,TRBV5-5,CASSIITGFRTEAFF,TGTGCCAGCAGCATAATAACAGGGTTTCGCACTGAAGCTTTCTTT
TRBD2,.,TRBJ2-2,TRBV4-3,CASSQEGLVTGELFF,TGCGCCAGCAGCCAAGAAGGACTAGTCACCGGGGAGCTGTTTTTT
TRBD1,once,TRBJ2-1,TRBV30,CAGDRGLLNEQFF,TGTGCCGGCGACAGGGGGCTTCTCAATGAGCAGTTCTTC
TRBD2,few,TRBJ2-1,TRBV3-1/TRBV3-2,CASSWSGGVSNEQFF,TGTGCCAGCAGCTGGAGCGGGGGGGTCTCGAATGAGCAGTTCTTC
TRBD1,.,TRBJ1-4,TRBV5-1,CASRAGQGEKLFF,TGCGCCAGCAGAGCGGGACAGGGCGAAAAACTGTTTTTT
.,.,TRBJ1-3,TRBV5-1,CASSPGQFRGSGNTIYF,TGCGCCAGCAGCCCCGGACAGTTTAGAGGCTCTGGAAACACCATATATTTT
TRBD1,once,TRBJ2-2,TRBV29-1,CSVEVGQGQNTGELFF,TGCAGCGTTGAAGTGGGACAGGGGCAGAACACCGGGGAGCTGTTTTTT
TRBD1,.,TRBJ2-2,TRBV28,CASSLTGGATGELFF,TGTGCCAGCAGTTTGACAGGGGGCGCCACCGGGGAGCTGTTTTTT
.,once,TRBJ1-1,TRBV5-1,CASSLTAVGTEAFF,TGCGCCAGCAGCTTGACAGCTGTCGGCACTGAAGCTTTCTTT
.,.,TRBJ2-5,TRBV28,CASTPTLARTQYF,TGTGCCAGCACTCCGACTCTCGCCAGGACCCAGTACTTC
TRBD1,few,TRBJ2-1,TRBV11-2,CASSRGQGGGDEQFF,TGTGCCAGCAGCCGCGGACAGGGAGGAGGCGATGAGCAGTTCTTC
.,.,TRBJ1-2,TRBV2,CASSDLGKTGANYGYTF,TGTGCCAGCAGTGACCTGGGTAAGACGGGAGCTAACTATGGCTACACCTTC
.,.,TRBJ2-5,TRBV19,CASSLSTQSRETQYF,TGTGCCAGTAGTTTATCGACACAATCAAGGGAGACCCAGTACTTC
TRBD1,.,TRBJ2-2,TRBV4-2,CASSPTQGARTGELFF,TGTGCCAGCAGCCCTACGCAGGGGGCGCGGACCGGGGAGCTGTTTTTT
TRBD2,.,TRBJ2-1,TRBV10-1,CASSESTASGYNEQFF,TGCGCCAGCAGTGAGTCGACGGCTAGCGGGTACAATGAGCAGTTCTTC
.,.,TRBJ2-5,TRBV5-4,CASSLVRGETQYF,TGTGCCAGCAGCTTGGTCAGGGGAGAGACCCAGTACTTC
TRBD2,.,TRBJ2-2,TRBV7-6,CASSFSGGHTGELFF,TGTGCCAGCAGCTTTAGCGGGGGGCATACCGGGGAGCTGTTTTTT
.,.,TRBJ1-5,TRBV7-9,CASSLLGSNQPQHF,TGTGCCAGCAGCCTCCTCGGGAGCAATCAGCCCCAGCATTTT
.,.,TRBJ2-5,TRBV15,CATSRDIGRQETQYF,TGTGCCACCAGCAGAGATATCGGGAGACAAGAGACCCAGTACTTC
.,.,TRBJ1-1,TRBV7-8,CASSLGGGNTEAFF,TGTGCCAGCAGCTTAGGGGGAGGGAACACTGAAGCTTTCTTT
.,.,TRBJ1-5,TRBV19,CASRTRGRNQPQHF,TGTGCCAGTAGAACCAGGGGTCGCAATCAGCCCCAGCATTTT
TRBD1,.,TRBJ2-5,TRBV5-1,CASSSTGAPQETQYF,TGCGCCAGCAGCTCGACAGGGGCCCCCCAAGAGACCCAGTACTTC
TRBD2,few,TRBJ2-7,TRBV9,CASSVNEGAGAYEQYF,TGTGCCAGCAGCGTAAACGAAGGAGCGGGAGCCTACGAGCAGTACTTC
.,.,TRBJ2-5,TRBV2,CASSEAGGRETQYF,TGTGCCAGCAGTGAAGCGGGGGGGCGTGAGACCCAGTACTTC
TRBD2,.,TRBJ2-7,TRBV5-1,CASSSSGRRRGEQYF,TGCGCCAGCAGTTCTAGCGGGAGGCGGCGAGGCGAGCAGTACTTC
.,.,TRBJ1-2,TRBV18,CASSPPRTESYYGYTF,TGTGCCAGCTCACCCCCACGTACGGAGTCCTACTATGGCTACACCTTC
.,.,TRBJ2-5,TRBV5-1,CASSLEGDETQYF,TGCGCCAGCAGCTTGGAGGGAGATGAGACCCAGTACTTC
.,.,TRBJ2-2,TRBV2,CASRAGLNTGELFF,TGTGCCAGCAGGGCAGGGCTGAACACCGGGGAGCTGTTTTTT
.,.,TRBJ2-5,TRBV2,CASRDKTGFQETQYF,TGTGCCAGCAGGGATAAAACAGGGTTTCAAGAGACCCAGTACTTC